This T cell receptor beta chain originates from a study of identical twins (dated by TCRdb to the mid-2010s). Regarding the research as a whole: The study deep-sequenced TCR alpha and beta repertoires from monozygotic twins, unrelated adults of various ages and cord blood to test whether fetal clonotypes persist. To rule out contamination, replicate twin experiments were performed at different times with different library preparation protocols.

CDR1 and CDR2, looked up from the germline V gene (reference sequence), are LGHDT and YNNKEL. From cysteine to phenylalanine, the CDR3 is 16 amino acids long. This entry keeps only the CDR3 DNA: 48 bases, framed from base 1. V loses 3 bases, J loses 0 bases, and the germline ends lie 13 bases apart. Every donor in the study was a healthy Caucasian. Three pairs of female monozygotic twins, all aged 18 to 29 years, were included in the twin cohort. Positive isolation kits from Invitrogen were used to isolate the CD4+ and CD8+ T cell populations. In the case of this clonotype: Its antigen has not been determined. Per-nucleotide qualities are absent, and no much larger clonotype sits a single base away.

Overall study outcomes, separate from this receptor: Recombination models systematically underestimated out-of-frame TCR alpha sharing in monozygotic twins but agreed with sharing between unrelated individuals. Compared with coincidental sharing between unrelated individuals, out-of-frame TCR alpha sequences shared between twins had an excess of sequences with low generation probability. Because the same donors could not be followed over many years, the conclusions depended on cross-sectional statistical analysis. The excess sharing between twins in beta out-of-frame sequences was weaker because fewer shared sequences reduced the signal-to-noise ratio. Invariant T cells such as MAIT and iNKT could partly confound zero-insertion analyses, though diverse VJ usage argued against this for most clonotypes. Fewer insertions were carried by abundant cord blood beta clonotypes; a weaker similar trend was observed in young adult naive repertoires, while no such trend was observed in memory repertoires.

Library prep was done by 5' RACE. Sequencer: Illumina HiSeq 2000. A universal primer binding site was added through template switching, and the final cDNA carried a unique molecular identifier so that TCR cDNA molecules could be counted accurately. First-strand cDNA for TCR alpha and beta chains was synthesized from specific primers in the conserved constant-segment region. To control for contamination, every cDNA library was double barcoded, receiving both a SMART-Mk sample barcode and Illumina barcodes. TruSeq adapter sequences and Illumina sample barcodes were added in two successive PCR steps. TCR alpha and beta cDNA libraries were sequenced on the Illumina HiSeq platform with custom primers. The paper's processing steps were these. Raw reads were processed with MiGEC to extract unique molecular identifiers, and MiXCR was used to determine CDR3 positions. For each individual, recombination models were inferred using an EM algorithm with the repgenHMM and IGoR tools. Shared clonotypes were analyzed with the tcR package in R, and sharing was normalized by the product of cloneset sizes. To study raw recombination without the effects of thymic and clonal selection, out-of-frame nonproductive sequences were analyzed. Using fastp trimming at Q25 and MiXCR clonotype assembly, TCRdb reanalyzed the public sequencing data and kept in-frame beta chains. Identical CDR3 proteins give one entry, which carries the most common genes and DNA. The V and J calls and clone size come from TCRdb's table, not from the authors' own analysis. The sample table holds about 470,000 distinct CDR3 sequences, of which around 24% were seen once. Of the sample, roughly 3% falls within the top ten clones.

Separately, the same data were catalogued under a study of T cells expressing NK-cell markers. As the second paper documents: TCR beta-chain repertoires were profiled in sorted CD3+CD56+NKG2C+, CD3+CD56+NKG2C- and CD3+CD56-NKG2C+ T-cell subsets from about 8 donors. Of the eight sequenced donors, seven were found to be HCMV-seropositive and one was found to be HCMV-seronegative. To restrict sorting to alphabetaTCR-expressing T cells, an anti-gammadeltaTCR antibody was added in several experiments. For five or six donors, the dominant CD3+CD56+NKG2C+ clonotypes were among the top 10 CD8+ clonotypes and accounted for 1.0-7.0% of CD8+ T cells. Those dominant clonotypes were again the most abundant among CD3+CD56-NKG2C+ cells in four donors, at about 25-60.1%. Whether the expanded NKG2C-expressing T cell clones were specific for HCMV antigens was left unclear. The eight sequenced donors were randomly selected healthy volunteers, three men and five women. To determine HCMV serostatus, a commercial ELISA kit was used to detect HCMV-specific IgG in serum. MIGEC was used to demultiplex reads and group reads by UMI, and MiTCR was used to assemble and quantify clonotypes. To exclude erroneous sequences, any TCR cDNA sequence not supported by at least two reads was discarded. The tcR package was used for downstream repertoire analysis, and clonotypes were matched between fractions using CDR3 nucleotide sequence together with V segment. VDJmatch was used to annotate antigen specificity against VDJdb, with one amino acid substitution allowed in CDR3.

The chain joins TRBV3-1 to TRBJ2-3; no D segment can be confidently identified. The clonotype originates from a woman between 18 and 29 years old in good health. Sequencing was carried out using CD4+ T cells sorted from blood. Here is the DNA: TGTGCCAGCAGCCACCTCGGTCGACTTAGCACAGATACGCAGTATTTT. Its translation reads: CASSHLGRLSTDTQYF.